Presented here are 20 T cell receptor beta chains from one specimen sequenced in a study of blood T cell repertoires in COVID-19. Data came from immunoSEQ multiplex PCR; TCRdb stores just in-frame clones and leaves some out. This sample has 68,000 or so clones, with approximately 79% found just once. Sequencing input: peripheral blood. Receptor source: a woman aged 45 to 65 with acute or convalescent COVID-19.

The chain links TRBV29-1 to TRBJ2-1; 7 bases align to TRBD2. This CDR3 contains 13 residues. The junction had 6 bases not matched to a gene; V was cut back by 4 bases and J by 6 bases. The germline V gene encodes CDR1 SQVTM and CDR2 ANQGSEA. CDR3 nucleotides: TGCAGCGTTGTGGCGGGAGCCCGCAATGAGCAGTTCTTC. This encodes CSVVAGARNEQFF.

The gene calls are TRBV29-1 and TRBJ1-6; 10 bases agree with TRBD1. After removal of 6 bases from V and 10 bases from J, the junction contained 6 bases not matched to a gene. Germline values: CDR1 SQVTM, CDR2 ANQGSEA. The CDR3 is 13 amino acids. The CDR3 reads CSVGEGQGSPLHF. As DNA, the CDR3 is TGCAGCGTGGGGGAGGGACAGGGGTCACCCCTCCACTTT.

This clone was recorded once. V usage is TRBV2 and J usage is TRBJ2-5; tentative D call: TRBD2 (5 bases). CDR1 and CDR2 from the germline V gene are SNHLY and FYNNEI. The CDR3 extends over 16 amino acids. Trimming removed 7 bases from V and 5 bases from J, with 23 bases in between. The CDR3, as DNA: TGTGCCAGCAAGGAAGGAGCGAAGGAGGTGCGCGAGACCCAGTACTTC. Its translation: CASKEGAKEVRETQYF. The whole variable domain, remainder taken from reference TRBV2 and TRBJ2-5, is EPEVTQTPSHQVTQMGQEVILRCVPISNHLYFYWYRQILGQKVEFLVSFYNNEISEKSEIFDDQFSVERPDGSNFTLKIRSTKLEDSAMYFCASKEGAKEVRETQYFGPGTRLLVL.

This clone has a single count. V is TRBV6-1 and J is TRBJ2-7; 7 nucleotides line up with TRBD1. V dropped 1 base and J dropped 6; count of bases not matched to a gene: 6. Germline lookup yields CDR1 MNHNS and CDR2 SASEGT. The CDR3 sequence is 14 residues long. This CDR3 is CASSEVDRVTEQYF. CDR3 in DNA: TGTGCCAGCAGTGAAGTTGACAGGGTGACCGAGCAGTACTTC.

This chain uses TRBV28 with TRBJ1-1; a possible D gene is TRBD1 (6 bases). The germline V gene encodes CDR1 MDHEN and CDR2 SYDVKM. The V end lost 6 bases, the J end lost 8 bases, and 22 bases lay between the germline ends. This CDR3 is built from 15 residues. CDR3 nucleotides: TGTGCCAGCAGGGGTGGTGGGGGCGAAAAGAGAGAAGCTTTCTTT. Amino acids: CASRGGGGEKREAFF.

The chain is built from TRBV10-1 and TRBJ2-7; D possibly corresponds to TRBD1 (6 bases). This CDR3 is 11 amino acids long. Trimming shortened V by 8 bases and J by 5 bases, and 10 bases separated the two germline ends. The germline V gene encodes CDR1 WNHNN and CDR2 SYGVQD (reference sequence). CDR3 sequence: CASGDNHEQYF. The DNA of the CDR3 is TGCGCCAGCGGGGACAACCACGAGCAGTACTTC.

This chain joins TRBV5-1 and TRBJ2-7; 7 bases fit TRBD2. The germline gives CDR1 SGHRS, CDR2 YFSETQ. This CDR3 contains 14 residues. Trimming removed 2 bases from V and 6 bases from J; junction bases left unmatched: 8. This chain's CDR3 is CASSLSGDFPEQYF. CDR3 nucleotides: TGCGCCAGCAGCTTAAGCGGGGATTTTCCCGAGCAGTACTTC.

The chain couples TRBV7-2 to TRBJ2-7, with 8 positions matching TRBD2. V gave up 5 bases and J gave up 3 bases; unmatched junction bases: 6. Germline V gives CDR1 SGHTA, CDR2 FQGNSA. This CDR3 has 14 residues. The CDR3 reads CASSKGLAGYEQYF. The CDR3 DNA reads as TGTGCCAGCAGCAAAGGACTAGCAGGCTACGAGCAGTACTTC.

J is TRBJ2-1 and V is TRBV19, with TRBD1 identical over 7 bases. V lost 1 base to trimming and J lost 8 bases; unmatched junction nucleotides: 8. CDR3 size: 15 residues. Germline assignment: CDR1 LNHDA and CDR2 SQIVND (reference sequence). The CDR3 loop reads CASSIGQGASDEQFF. CDR3 in DNA: TGTGCCAGTAGTATAGGACAGGGAGCCAGCGATGAGCAGTTCTTC.

This clone was counted once. The rearrangement joins TRBV7-9 to TRBJ2-5; TRBD2 matches at 11 bases. The CDR3 length is 15 residues. Germline lookup yields CDR1 SEHNR and CDR2 FQNEAQ (reference sequence). Germline trimming cut 4 bases from V and 7 bases from J; bases unmatched to any gene: 8. CDR3 DNA sequence: TGTGCCAGCAGCTGGGGACTAGCGGAGCCGGGGACCCAGTACTTC. Its translation: CASSWGLAEPGTQYF.

This clone was picked up a small number of times. V usage is TRBV5-4 and J usage is TRBJ1-2, with 7 nucleotides matching TRBD1. The CDR3 is 14 residues long. The germline V gene has CDR1 SGHNT and CDR2 YYREEE (reference sequence). V gave up 0 bases and J gave up 7 bases; unmatched junction bases: 6. CDR3 residues: CASSLEEAGGGYTF. As DNA, the CDR3 is TGTGCCAGCAGCTTGGAGGAAGCAGGGGGTGGCTACACCTTC.

The CDR3 here is CASSPGNTEAFF. As DNA, the CDR3 is TGTGCCAGCAGCCCCGGGAACACTGAAGCTTTCTTT. The J gene is TRBJ1-1, the V gene TRBV3-1 (or the pseudogene TRBV3-2); D is undetermined. V shed 4 bases and J shed 1 base, with 4 bases lying between them. The CDR3 is made up of 12 amino acids. Germline values: CDR1 LGHDT, CDR2 YNNKEL (reference sequence).

This chain links TRBV5-1 with TRBJ1-3, with D hard to call. The CDR3 loop spans 16 amino acids. Germline loops: CDR1 SGHRS, CDR2 YFSETQ. With 4 bases removed from V and 0 bases from J, the gap between germline ends came to 14 bases. The CDR3: CASSTYSGVSGNTIYF. The CDR3 nucleotides read TGCGCCAGCAGCACGTACTCAGGCGTCTCTGGAAACACCATATATTTT.

This clone came up a few times. The chain is built from TRBV12-3 or TRBV12-4 and TRBJ1-2; D unresolved. Trimming pared 3 bases from V and 4 bases from J, leaving 6 bases between. This CDR3 comprises 12 residues. CDR3 in DNA: TGTGCCAGCAGTTTGGGCATCTATGGCTACACCTTC. Its protein is CASSLGIYGYTF.

This clone has just one count. The CDR3 protein is CASSMGLAGGQEQYF. The CDR3 bases are TGTGCCAGCAGCATGGGACTAGCGGGAGGCCAAGAGCAGTACTTC. V is TRBV5-8 and J is TRBJ2-7; 15 bases are shared with TRBD2. This CDR3 contains 15 residues. V dropped 4 bases and J dropped 7; count of bases not matched to a gene: 6. Germline assignment: CDR1 SGHTS and CDR2 YDEGEE.

V and J are TRBV9 and TRBJ1-2; D is perhaps TRBD1 (5 bases). From germline, CDR1 is SGDLS and CDR2 YYNGEE. The germline V and J ends were trimmed by 5 bases and 8 bases, with 22 bases remaining between them. The CDR3 is 15 residues long. CDR3 sequence reads: CASSKLGTEVGGYTF. CDR3 DNA sequence: TGTGCCAGCAGTAAACTCGGGACTGAGGTAGGGGGCTACACCTTC.

This chain links TRBV4-2 with TRBJ1-1, with D uncertain. CDR3 length: 14 amino acids. The germline V and J ends were trimmed by 1 base and 0 bases, with 6 bases remaining between them. In germline, CDR1 is LGHNA, CDR2 YNFKEQ. The CDR3 DNA follows: TGTGCCAGCAGCCAAGGCGGATTGAACACTGAAGCTTTCTTT. Protein sequence: CASSQGGLNTEAFF.

The table lists this clone with a few counts. V and J are TRBV6-5 and TRBJ1-2; perhaps TRBD1 as D (6 bases). The CDR3 spans 12 residues. V dropped 6 bases and J dropped 2 bases, with 7 bases sitting between them. Germline loops: CDR1 MNHEY, CDR2 SVGAGI. CDR3 bases: TGTGCCAGCAGACAGGGAAACTATGGCTACACCTTC. Its protein is CASRQGNYGYTF.

This clone has a single count. The chain recombines TRBV27 with TRBJ1-1; no clear D gene. V lost 6 bases and J lost 4, with 15 bases in between. The CDR3 is 14 amino acids. From germline, CDR1 is MNHEY and CDR2 SMNVEV (reference sequence). CDR3 sequence: CASSNMGGSTEAFF. The DNA for the CDR3 is TGTGCCAGCAGCAATATGGGTGGGAGCACTGAAGCTTTCTTT.

This clone was picked up a small number of times. The V call is TRBV7-3, the J call TRBJ2-1, with 11 bases lining up with TRBD2. V lost 1 base and J lost 5; bases outside the gene matches: 7. CDR1 and CDR2 from the germline V gene are SGHTA and FQGTGA. CDR3 length equals 17 residues. DNA for the CDR3: TGTGCCAGCAGCTTAAATCTTGCTAGCGGGGGGAACAATGAGCAGTTCTTC. Amino acids: CASSLNLASGGNNEQFF.